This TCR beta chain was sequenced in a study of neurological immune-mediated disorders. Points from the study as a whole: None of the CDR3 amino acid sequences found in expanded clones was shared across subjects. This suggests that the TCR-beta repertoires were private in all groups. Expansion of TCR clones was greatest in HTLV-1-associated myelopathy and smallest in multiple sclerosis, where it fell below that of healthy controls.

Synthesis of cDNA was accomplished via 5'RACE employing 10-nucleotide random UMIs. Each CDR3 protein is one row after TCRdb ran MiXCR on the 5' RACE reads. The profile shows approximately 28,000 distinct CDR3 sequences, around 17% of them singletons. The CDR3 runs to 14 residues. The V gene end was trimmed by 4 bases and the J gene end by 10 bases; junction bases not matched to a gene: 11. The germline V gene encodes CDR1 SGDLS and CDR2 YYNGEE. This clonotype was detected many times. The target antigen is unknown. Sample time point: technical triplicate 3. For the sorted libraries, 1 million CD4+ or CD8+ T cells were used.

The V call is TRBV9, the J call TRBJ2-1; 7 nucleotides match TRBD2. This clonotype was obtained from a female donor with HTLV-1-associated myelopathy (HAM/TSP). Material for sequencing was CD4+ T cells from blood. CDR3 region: CASSPHAGAGEQFF. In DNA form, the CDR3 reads TGTGCCAGCAGCCCCCATGCGGGAGCAGGGGAGCAGTTCTTC.